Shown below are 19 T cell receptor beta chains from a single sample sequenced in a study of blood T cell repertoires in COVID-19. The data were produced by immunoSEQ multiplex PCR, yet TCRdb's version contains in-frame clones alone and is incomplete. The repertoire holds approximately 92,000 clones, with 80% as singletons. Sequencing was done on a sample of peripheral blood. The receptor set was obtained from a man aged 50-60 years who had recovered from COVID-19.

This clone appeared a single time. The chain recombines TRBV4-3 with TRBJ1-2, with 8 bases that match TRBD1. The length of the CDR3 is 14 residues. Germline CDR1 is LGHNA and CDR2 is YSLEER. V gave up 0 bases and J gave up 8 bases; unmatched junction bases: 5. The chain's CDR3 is CASSQEAGGTGYTF. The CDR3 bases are TGCGCCAGCAGCCAAGAGGCAGGGGGCACCGGCTACACCTTC.

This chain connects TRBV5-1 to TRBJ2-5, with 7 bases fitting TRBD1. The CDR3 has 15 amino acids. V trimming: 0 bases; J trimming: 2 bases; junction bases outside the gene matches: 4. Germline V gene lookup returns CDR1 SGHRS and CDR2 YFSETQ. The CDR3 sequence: CASSLATTGQETQYF. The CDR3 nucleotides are TGCGCCAGCAGCTTGGCCACGACAGGGCAAGAGACCCAGTACTTC. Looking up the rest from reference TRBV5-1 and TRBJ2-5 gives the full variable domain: KAGVTQTPRYLIKTRGQQVTLSCSPISGHRSVSWYQQTPGQGLQFLFEYFSETQRNKGNFPGRFSGRQFSNSRSEMNVSTLELGDSALYLCASSLATTGQETQYFGPGTRLLVL.

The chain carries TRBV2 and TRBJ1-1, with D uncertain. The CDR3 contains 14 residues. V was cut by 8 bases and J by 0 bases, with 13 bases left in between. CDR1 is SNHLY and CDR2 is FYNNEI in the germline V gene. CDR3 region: CASLDIYMNTEAFF. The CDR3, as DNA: TGTGCCAGCCTTGATATATACATGAACACTGAAGCTTTCTTT.

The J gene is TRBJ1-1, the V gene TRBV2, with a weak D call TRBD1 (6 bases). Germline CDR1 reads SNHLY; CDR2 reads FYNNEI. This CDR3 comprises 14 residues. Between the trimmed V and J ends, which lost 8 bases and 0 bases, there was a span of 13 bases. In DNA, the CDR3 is TGTGCCAGCCGCCTGGGGGGGCTGAACACTGAAGCTTTCTTT. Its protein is CASRLGGLNTEAFF.

In nucleotides, the CDR3 is TGCGCCAGCAGCTTGGGAAGTAGCGGGGGCCCAGATACGCAGTATTTT. This translates into CASSLGSSGGPDTQYF. The chain recombines TRBV5-1 with TRBJ2-3; 9 bases align to TRBD2. Per germline, CDR1 SGHRS and CDR2 YFSETQ. The CDR3 extends over 16 amino acids. V was pared by 0 bases and J by 4 bases, with 6 bases of the junction left unmatched.

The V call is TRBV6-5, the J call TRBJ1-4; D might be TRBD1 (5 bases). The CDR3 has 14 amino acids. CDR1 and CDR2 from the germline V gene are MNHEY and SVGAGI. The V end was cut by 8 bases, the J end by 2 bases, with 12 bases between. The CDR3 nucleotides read TGTGCCAGCGTGCTTGGGGCGACTAATGAAAAACTGTTTTTT. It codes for CASVLGATNEKLFF.

CDR3 nucleotide sequence: TGCGCCAGCGCGGGACAGGGGGCGAACACTGAAGCTTTCTTT. Amino acids: CASAGQGANTEAFF. J is TRBJ1-1 and V is TRBV5-1; 12 nucleotides agree with TRBD1. The CDR3 loop spans 14 amino acids. CDR1 SGHRS and CDR2 YFSETQ come from the germline V gene. The junction had 2 bases not matched to a gene; V was cut back by 7 bases and J by 1 base.

CDR3 residues: CASSEGQGESEQYF. In DNA form, the CDR3 reads TGTGCCAGCAGTGAAGGGCAGGGGGAGAGTGAGCAGTACTTC. The chain employs TRBV2 and TRBJ2-7; TRBD1 matches 7 bases. The trim removed 1 base at V and 7 bases at J, leaving 7 bases unmatched. CDR1 SNHLY and CDR2 FYNNEI come from the germline V gene. The CDR3 loop spans 14 amino acids.

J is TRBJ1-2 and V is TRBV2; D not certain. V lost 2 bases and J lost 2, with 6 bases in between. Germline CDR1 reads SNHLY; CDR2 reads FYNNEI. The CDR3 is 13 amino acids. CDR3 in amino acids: CASSETFNYGYTF. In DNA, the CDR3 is TGTGCCAGCAGTGAAACTTTCAACTATGGCTACACCTTC. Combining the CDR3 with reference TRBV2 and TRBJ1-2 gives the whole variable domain EPEVTQTPSHQVTQMGQEVILRCVPISNHLYFYWYRQILGQKVEFLVSFYNNEISEKSEIFDDQFSVERPDGSNFTLKIRSTKLEDSAMYFCASSETFNYGYTFGSGTRLTVV.

The CDR3 protein is CASSVAGGVEETQYF. CDR3 bases: TGTGCCAGCAGCGTAGCGGGGGGAGTCGAAGAGACCCAGTACTTC. This chain joins TRBV9 and TRBJ2-5; 7 bases align to TRBD2. Unmatched junction bases numbered 5, after V lost 0 bases and J lost 3 bases. The germline V gene has CDR1 SGDLS and CDR2 YYNGEE. The CDR3 sequence is 15 residues long.

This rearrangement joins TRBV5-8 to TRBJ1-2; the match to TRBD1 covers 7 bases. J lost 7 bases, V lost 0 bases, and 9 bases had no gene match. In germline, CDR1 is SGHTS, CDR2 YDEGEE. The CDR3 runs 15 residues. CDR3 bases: TGTGCCAGCAGCTTGGTTGAGACAGGGCCACTTGGCTACACCTTC. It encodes CASSLVETGPLGYTF. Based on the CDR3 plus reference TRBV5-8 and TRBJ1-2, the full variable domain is EAGVTQSPTHLIKTRGQQATLRCSPISGHTSVYWYQQALGLGLQFLLWYDEGEERNRGNFPPRFSGRQFPNYSSELNVNALELEDSALYLCASSLVETGPLGYTFGSGTRLTVV.

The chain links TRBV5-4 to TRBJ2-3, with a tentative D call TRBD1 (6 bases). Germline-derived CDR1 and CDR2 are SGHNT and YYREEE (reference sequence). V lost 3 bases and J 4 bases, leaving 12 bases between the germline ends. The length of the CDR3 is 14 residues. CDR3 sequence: CASSSAQGPDTQYF. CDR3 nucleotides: TGTGCCAGCAGCTCAGCACAGGGTCCAGATACGCAGTATTTT.

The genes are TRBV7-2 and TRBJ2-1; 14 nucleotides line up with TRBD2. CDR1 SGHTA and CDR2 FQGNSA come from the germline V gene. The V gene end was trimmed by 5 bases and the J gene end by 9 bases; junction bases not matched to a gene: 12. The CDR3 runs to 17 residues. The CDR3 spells CASSTWTSGGTDLEQFF. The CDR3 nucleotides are TGTGCCAGCAGCACATGGACTAGCGGGGGGACAGACCTTGAGCAGTTCTTC.

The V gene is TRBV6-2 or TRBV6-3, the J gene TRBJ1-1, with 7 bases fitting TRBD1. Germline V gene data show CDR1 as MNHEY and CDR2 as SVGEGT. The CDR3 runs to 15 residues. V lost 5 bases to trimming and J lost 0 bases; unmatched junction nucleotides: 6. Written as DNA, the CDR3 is TGTGCCAGCAGTCCCTGGGGGACAGTGAACACTGAAGCTTTCTTT. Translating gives CASSPWGTVNTEAFF.

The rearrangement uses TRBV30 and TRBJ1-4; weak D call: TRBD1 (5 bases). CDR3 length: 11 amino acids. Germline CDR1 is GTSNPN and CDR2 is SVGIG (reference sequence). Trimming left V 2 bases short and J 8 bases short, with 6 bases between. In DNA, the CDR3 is TGTGCCTGGAGTTCAGGGGAAAAACTGTTTTTT. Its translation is CAWSSGEKLFF.

The CDR3 loop reads CASSYRDSQYF. The CDR3 DNA follows: TGTGCCAGCAGTTATAGAGACTCCCAGTACTTC. The chain combines TRBV6-2 or TRBV6-3 with TRBJ2-5; no reliable D call. Trimming pared 3 bases from V and 9 bases from J, leaving 8 bases between. The CDR3 consists of 11 residues. Germline lookup yields CDR1 MNHEY and CDR2 SVGEGT.

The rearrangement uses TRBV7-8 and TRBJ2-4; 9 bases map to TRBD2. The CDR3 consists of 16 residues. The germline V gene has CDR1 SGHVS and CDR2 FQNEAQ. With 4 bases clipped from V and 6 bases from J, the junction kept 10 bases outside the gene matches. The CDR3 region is CASSSTGQAGGNIQYF. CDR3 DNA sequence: TGTGCCAGCAGCTCGACCGGTCAAGCGGGAGGAAACATTCAGTACTTC. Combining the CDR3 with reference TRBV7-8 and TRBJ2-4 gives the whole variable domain GAGVSQSPRYKVAKRGQDVALRCDPISGHVSLFWYQQALGQGPEFLTYFQNEAQLDKSGLPSDRFFAERPEGSVSTLKIQRTQQEDSAVYLCASSSTGQAGGNIQYFGAGTRLSVL.

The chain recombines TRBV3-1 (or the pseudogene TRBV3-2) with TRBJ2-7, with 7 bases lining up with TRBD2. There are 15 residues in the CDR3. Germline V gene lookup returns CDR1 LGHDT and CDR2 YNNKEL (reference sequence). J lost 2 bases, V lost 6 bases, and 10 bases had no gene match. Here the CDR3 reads CASRKGQGGPYEQYF. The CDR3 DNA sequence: TGTGCCAGCAGAAAAGGGCAGGGAGGGCCCTACGAGCAGTACTTC.

Written as DNA, the CDR3 is TGTGCCAGCAGCTTTACAGGGTTGGATAATGAAAAACTGTTTTTT. Its protein is CASSFTGLDNEKLFF. V and J are TRBV7-2 and TRBJ1-4; weak D call: TRBD1 (6 bases). Trimming cost V 3 bases and J 4 bases, with 12 bases left between them. Germline V gene lookup returns CDR1 SGHTA and CDR2 FQGNSA. The CDR3 contains 15 residues.